A selection of T cell receptor beta chains follows, all from one sample in a study of blood T cell repertoires in COVID-19. The table came from immunoSEQ multiplex PCR; TCRdb's copy has only in-frame clones and leaves some out. The sample contains roughly 130,000 clones, around 85% of which appear only once. The sequencing sample was made of peripheral blood. These receptors were collected from a woman in her fifties or sixties with acute or convalescent COVID-19. The CDR3 runs from the conserved cysteine through the conserved F or W. The order of the fields is V gene, J gene, clone size, D gene, CDR3 protein, CDR3 DNA. A D gene is named only where the DNA matches it firmly. Clone size is given for some rows only: seen once, a few or many times, or a class if the clone is expanded.

v_gene: TRBV7-8
j_gene: TRBJ2-7
abundance: .
d_gene: .
CDR3aa: CASSLDTLYEQYF
CDR3nt: TGTGCCAGCAGCTTAGACACCCTCTACGAGCAGTACTTC

v_gene: TRBV5-1
j_gene: TRBJ2-5
abundance: .
d_gene: .
CDR3aa: CASSLEGRGETQYF
CDR3nt: TGCGCCAGCAGCTTGGAGGGGCGGGGAGAGACCCAGTACTTC

v_gene: TRBV14
j_gene: TRBJ2-5
abundance: few
d_gene: .
CDR3aa: CASSRTVQETQYF
CDR3nt: TGTGCCAGCAGCCGAACAGTCCAAGAGACCCAGTACTTC

v_gene: TRBV5-6
j_gene: TRBJ2-3
abundance: many
d_gene: .
CDR3aa: CASSGLGDTQYF
CDR3nt: TGTGCCAGCAGCGGACTTGGCGATACGCAGTATTTT

v_gene: TRBV2
j_gene: TRBJ2-3
abundance: .
d_gene: TRBD2
CDR3aa: CASSERLAGPSYTQYF
CDR3nt: TGTGCCAGCAGTGAAAGACTAGCGGGGCCATCTTATACGCAGTATTTT

v_gene: TRBV30
j_gene: TRBJ2-7
abundance: few
d_gene: .
CDR3aa: CAWSRGYEQYF
CDR3nt: TGTGCCTGGAGCCGAGGGTACGAGCAGTACTTC

v_gene: TRBV7-8
j_gene: TRBJ1-1
abundance: .
d_gene: .
CDR3aa: CASSSGLQNTEAFF
CDR3nt: TGTGCCAGCAGCTCAGGACTCCAGAACACTGAAGCTTTCTTT

v_gene: TRBV24-1
j_gene: TRBJ2-1
abundance: .
d_gene: TRBD1
CDR3aa: CATGTGPYNEQFF
CDR3nt: TGTGCCACCGGGACAGGGCCCTACAATGAGCAGTTCTTC

v_gene: TRBV5-1
j_gene: TRBJ2-3
abundance: .
d_gene: .
CDR3aa: CASKREEGGTDTQYF
CDR3nt: TGCGCCAGCAAACGGGAGGAGGGGGGCACAGATACGCAGTATTTT

v_gene: TRBV27
j_gene: TRBJ1-3
abundance: .
d_gene: TRBD1
CDR3aa: CASSKDRGYGNTIYF
CDR3nt: TGTGCCAGCAGTAAGGACAGGGGATATGGAAACACCATATATTTT

v_gene: TRBV6-6
j_gene: TRBJ1-4
abundance: .
d_gene: TRBD1
CDR3aa: CASSTTGRNEKLFF
CDR3nt: TGTGCCAGCAGTACGACAGGGAGGAATGAAAAACTGTTTTTT

v_gene: TRBV6-5
j_gene: TRBJ1-4
abundance: .
d_gene: TRBD1
CDR3aa: CASRTTGSGKLFF
CDR3nt: TGTGCCAGCAGAACGACAGGGTCGGGAAAACTGTTTTTT

v_gene: TRBV4-2
j_gene: TRBJ1-4
abundance: .
d_gene: .
CDR3aa: CASSQDRGGSEKLFF
CDR3nt: TGTGCCAGCAGCCAAGATCGCGGGGGGTCTGAAAAACTGTTTTTT

v_gene: TRBV11-3
j_gene: TRBJ2-3
abundance: .
d_gene: .
CDR3aa: CASSLRGGTDTQYF
CDR3nt: TGTGCCAGCAGCTTACGCGGGGGCACAGATACGCAGTATTTT

v_gene: TRBV6-5
j_gene: TRBJ1-4
abundance: .
d_gene: TRBD1
CDR3aa: CASSSGGAENEKLFF
CDR3nt: TGTGCCAGCAGTTCAGGGGGCGCGGAGAATGAAAAACTGTTTTTT

v_gene: TRBV25-1
j_gene: TRBJ2-3
abundance: .
d_gene: .
CDR3aa: CASSESRSMADTQYF
CDR3nt: TGTGCCAGCAGTGAATCGCGGTCTATGGCAGATACGCAGTATTTT

v_gene: TRBV4-1
j_gene: TRBJ2-2
abundance: .
d_gene: TRBD1
CDR3aa: CASSQGQGAGTGELFF
CDR3nt: TGCGCCAGCAGCCAAGGACAGGGGGCCGGAACCGGGGAGCTGTTTTTT

v_gene: TRBV2
j_gene: TRBJ2-5
abundance: .
d_gene: TRBD1
CDR3aa: CASSLDRKETQYF
CDR3nt: TGTGCCAGCAGTTTGGACAGGAAAGAGACCCAGTACTTC

v_gene: TRBV25-1
j_gene: TRBJ2-7
abundance: .
d_gene: .
CDR3aa: CASSEYPLGQDYEQYF
CDR3nt: TGTGCCAGCAGTGAATACCCCCTAGGACAAGACTACGAGCAGTACTTC

v_gene: TRBV7-8
j_gene: TRBJ1-3
abundance: .
d_gene: TRBD1
CDR3aa: CASSPGDRGANTIYF
CDR3nt: TGTGCCAGCAGCCCAGGGGACAGGGGGGCAAACACCATATATTTT

v_gene: TRBV7-9
j_gene: TRBJ1-1
abundance: .
d_gene: TRBD1
CDR3aa: CASSPGTGLSKTEAFF
CDR3nt: TGTGCCAGCAGCCCCGGGACAGGGCTTTCGAAAACTGAAGCTTTCTTT

v_gene: TRBV11-2
j_gene: TRBJ2-1
abundance: .
d_gene: TRBD1
CDR3aa: CASSTRDRLDNEQFF
CDR3nt: TGTGCCAGCAGCACCCGGGACAGGTTGGACAATGAGCAGTTCTTC

v_gene: TRBV30
j_gene: TRBJ1-6
abundance: .
d_gene: TRBD1
CDR3aa: CAWSVSGTASSPLHF
CDR3nt: TGTGCCTGGAGTGTGTCCGGGACAGCAAGTTCACCCCTCCACTTT

v_gene: TRBV5-8
j_gene: TRBJ2-3
abundance: .
d_gene: TRBD1
CDR3aa: CASSLGLRDSRTDTQYF
CDR3nt: TGTGCCAGCAGCTTGGGCCTCCGGGACAGCCGTACAGATACGCAGTATTTT

v_gene: TRBV27
j_gene: TRBJ1-1
abundance: .
d_gene: .
CDR3aa: CASSSSYRTQGNTEAFF
CDR3nt: TGTGCCAGCAGTTCCTCCTATAGAACCCAGGGGAACACTGAAGCTTTCTTT

v_gene: TRBV5-1
j_gene: TRBJ1-2
abundance: .
d_gene: .
CDR3aa: CASSFRDFDPQGYTF
CDR3nt: TGCGCCAGCAGCTTCCGGGACTTCGACCCGCAAGGCTACACCTTC

v_gene: TRBV19
j_gene: TRBJ2-3
abundance: .
d_gene: .
CDR3aa: CASSIGRTDTQYF
CDR3nt: TGTGCCAGTAGTATTGGGAGGACAGATACGCAGTATTTT

v_gene: TRBV6-5
j_gene: TRBJ1-6
abundance: few
d_gene: TRBD1
CDR3aa: CASSPRDSTPLHF
CDR3nt: TGTGCCAGCAGTCCCCGGGACAGTACACCCCTCCACTTT

v_gene: TRBV25-1
j_gene: TRBJ2-1
abundance: .
d_gene: TRBD2
CDR3aa: CASSEKRGGNEQFF
CDR3nt: TGTGCCAGCAGTGAAAAGCGGGGGGGCAATGAGCAGTTCTTC

v_gene: TRBV3-1/TRBV3-2
j_gene: TRBJ2-1
abundance: .
d_gene: .
CDR3aa: CASNKDNEQFF
CDR3nt: TGTGCCAGCAACAAAGACAATGAGCAGTTCTTC

v_gene: TRBV7-3
j_gene: TRBJ2-1
abundance: .
d_gene: TRBD2
CDR3aa: CASSYGLAGNNEQFF
CDR3nt: TGTGCCAGCAGTTACGGACTAGCGGGGAACAATGAGCAGTTCTTC

v_gene: TRBV2
j_gene: TRBJ1-1
abundance: .
d_gene: .
CDR3aa: CASIGGAGRTEAFF
CDR3nt: TGTGCCAGCATAGGGGGGGCGGGAAGGACTGAAGCTTTCTTT

v_gene: TRBV30
j_gene: TRBJ2-7
abundance: .
d_gene: TRBD1
CDR3aa: CAWRGDRVMGEQYF
CDR3nt: TGTGCCTGGAGAGGAGACAGGGTTATGGGCGAGCAGTACTTC

v_gene: TRBV4-2
j_gene: TRBJ1-3
abundance: .
d_gene: .
CDR3aa: CASSLQGNSGNTIYF
CDR3nt: TGTGCCAGCAGCCTGCAGGGGAACTCTGGAAACACCATATATTTT

v_gene: TRBV6-5
j_gene: TRBJ2-7
abundance: .
d_gene: .
CDR3aa: CASSYSNQGRDYEQYF
CDR3nt: TGTGCCAGCAGTTACTCGAATCAGGGTAGGGACTACGAGCAGTACTTC